What follows describes a single TCR beta chain. Its target is not known. Germline values: CDR1 SGHNT, CDR2 YENEEA. The CDR3 loop spans 15 amino acids. V was pared by 5 bases and J by 1 base, with 14 bases between. Assay used: immunoSEQ multiplex PCR; TCRdb lists only in-frame clones, some missing. The sample records roughly 500,000 clones, roughly nine tenths being singletons. Treatment in this sample: around 19 received Ad26.COV2.S at low or high dose, single or two shots; roughly 5 received placebo; per-sample allocation not given. After the first vaccine or placebo injection, samples were drawn on day 63. This adult donor, from Boston, was 18-55 years old. Expression of Wuhan-strain SARS-CoV-2 spike came from the Ad26 vector that formed the vaccine. The data were taken from a study of Ad26.COV2.S vaccination and SARS-CoV-2 variants. About the research overall: Within the COV1001 Ad26.COV2.S trial arm, the donor was enrolled.

Study observations and caveats: Vaccinees and placebo recipients showed similar non-spike TCR breadth.

This receptor was identified in a person between 18 and 59 years old who received the Ad26.COV2.S COVID-19 vaccine or a placebo. This specimen was peripheral blood, taken in a trial of Ad26.COV2.S vaccine versus placebo. The V gene is TRBV11-3, the J gene TRBJ1-1; tentatively, D is TRBD1 (5 bases). The CDR3 is CASSNGGPRNTEAFF. The CDR3 DNA reads as TGTGCCAGCAGCAACGGGGGACCGAGGAACACTGAAGCTTTCTTT.